This note documents a single T cell receptor beta chain sequence. Its antigen is undetermined. Healthy Caucasians from Russia aged roughly 6 to 90 served as donors. The record originates from a study of blood T cells in healthy people across ages. Study-level findings and limits: Long-lived donors exceeded aged donors in naive CD4+ cells and diversity. Significant beta diversity loss was already apparent by age roughly 43, declining roughly linearly.

The use of a sample-barcoded 5' primer and a J-beta primer mix characterized a second PCR of about 6 to 11 cycles. TCRdb reanalysed the 5' RACE reads using MiXCR and keeps one entry per CDR3 protein. The sample includes 1.5 million to 2 million distinct CDR3 sequences, 34% seen only once; the top ten take 11%. The CDR3 totals 13 residues. Germline values: CDR1 LNHDA, CDR2 SQIVND (reference sequence). V shed 10 bases and J shed 1 base, with 13 bases lying between them. This receptor was taken from a woman aged 25 to 45 in good health. The specimen was blood. The chain has TRBV19 and TRBJ2-5; D is unclear. CDR3 loop: CATRGRAQETQYF. The CDR3 DNA sequence: TGTGCCACCCGCGGTAGGGCCCAAGAGACCCAGTACTTC.